This T cell receptor (beta chain) was profiled in a study of T-cell reconstitution after alpha-beta-depleted transplantation in children. Germline CDR1 is ENHRY and CDR2 is SYGVKD. This CDR3 spans 15 amino acids. Unmatched junction bases numbered 7, after V lost 6 bases and J lost 2 bases. Researchers prepared the TCRbeta library using unique molecular identifiers, the study reports. One entry per CDR3 protein results from TCRdb running MiXCR on the PCR reads. The sample contains around 100,000 distinct CDR3 sequences, approximately 10% of which appear only once. About this clonotype: Its antigen is currently unknown.

Study conclusions and caveats: Fresh T-cell production supplied most of the T-cell counts and diversity seen one year after transplant. Several patients had high TCRbeta diversity at day 60; it came from surviving recipient T cells and thymic progenitors. Several hundred expanded graft clones reportedly supplied alpha-beta T cells about two months after transplant.

The sequence derives from a boy aged 2-9 years with acute lymphoblastic leukemia, due to receive a stem cell transplant. The source material was PBMCs, sampled before TCRalphabeta/CD19-depleted stem cell transplant. The V call is TRBV10-3, the J call TRBJ1-1; 9 bases are a match to TRBD1. This CDR3 reads CAISARTGVNTEAFF. The DNA of the CDR3 is TGTGCCATCAGCGCCAGGACAGGGGTTAACACTGAAGCTTTCTTT.